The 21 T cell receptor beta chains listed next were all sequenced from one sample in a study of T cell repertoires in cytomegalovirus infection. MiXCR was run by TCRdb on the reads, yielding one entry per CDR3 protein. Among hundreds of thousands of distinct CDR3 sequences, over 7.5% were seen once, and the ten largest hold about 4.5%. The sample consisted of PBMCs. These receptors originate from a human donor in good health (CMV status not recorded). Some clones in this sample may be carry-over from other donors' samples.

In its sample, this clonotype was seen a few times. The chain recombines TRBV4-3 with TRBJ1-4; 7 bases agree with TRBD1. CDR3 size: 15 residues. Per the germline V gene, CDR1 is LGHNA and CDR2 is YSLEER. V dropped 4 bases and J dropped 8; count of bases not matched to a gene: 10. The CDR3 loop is CASSRSQGRSEKLFF. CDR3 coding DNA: TGCGCCAGCAGCCGATCACAGGGGAGATCGGAAAAACTGTTTTTT.

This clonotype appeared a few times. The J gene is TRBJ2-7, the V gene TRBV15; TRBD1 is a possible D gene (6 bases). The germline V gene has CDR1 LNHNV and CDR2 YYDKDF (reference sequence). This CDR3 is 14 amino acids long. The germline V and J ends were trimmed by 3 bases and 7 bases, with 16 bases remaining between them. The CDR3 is CATSRKRGIGEQYF. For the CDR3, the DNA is TGTGCCACCAGCAGGAAAAGGGGGATAGGAGAGCAGTACTTC.

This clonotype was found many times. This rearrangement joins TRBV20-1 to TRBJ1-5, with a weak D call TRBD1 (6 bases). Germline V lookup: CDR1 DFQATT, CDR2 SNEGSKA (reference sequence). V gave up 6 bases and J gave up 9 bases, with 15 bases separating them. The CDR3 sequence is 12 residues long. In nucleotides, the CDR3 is TGCAGTGCCAGTTCAGGGGTTCTGCCCCAGCATTTT. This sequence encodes CSASSGVLPQHF.

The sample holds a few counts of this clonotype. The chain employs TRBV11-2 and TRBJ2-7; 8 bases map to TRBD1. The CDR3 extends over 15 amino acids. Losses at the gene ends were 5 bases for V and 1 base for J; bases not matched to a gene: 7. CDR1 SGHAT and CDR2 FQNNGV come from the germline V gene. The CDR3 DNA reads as TGTGCCAGCAGCCTCCTGACAGGGGTGTCCTACGAGCAGTACTTC. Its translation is CASSLLTGVSYEQYF.

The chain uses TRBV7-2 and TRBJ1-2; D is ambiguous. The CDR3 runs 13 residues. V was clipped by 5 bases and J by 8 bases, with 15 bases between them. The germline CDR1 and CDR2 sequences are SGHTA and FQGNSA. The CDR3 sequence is CASSPTAPAGYTF. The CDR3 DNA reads TGTGCCAGCAGCCCAACAGCGCCCGCGGGCTACACCTTC.

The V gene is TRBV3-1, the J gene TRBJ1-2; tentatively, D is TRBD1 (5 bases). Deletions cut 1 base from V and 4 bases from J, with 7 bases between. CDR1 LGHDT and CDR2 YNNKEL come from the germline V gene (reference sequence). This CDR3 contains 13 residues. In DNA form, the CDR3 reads TGTGCCAGCAGCCAAGGGGACTTCTATGGCTACACCTTC. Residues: CASSQGDFYGYTF.

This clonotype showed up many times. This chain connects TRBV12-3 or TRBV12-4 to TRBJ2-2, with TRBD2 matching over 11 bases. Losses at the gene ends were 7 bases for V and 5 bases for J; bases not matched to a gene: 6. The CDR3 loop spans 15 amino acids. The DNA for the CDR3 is TGTGCCAGCACTTATAGCGGGAGGGGTACCGGGGAGCTGTTTTTT. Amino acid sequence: CASTYSGRGTGELFF.

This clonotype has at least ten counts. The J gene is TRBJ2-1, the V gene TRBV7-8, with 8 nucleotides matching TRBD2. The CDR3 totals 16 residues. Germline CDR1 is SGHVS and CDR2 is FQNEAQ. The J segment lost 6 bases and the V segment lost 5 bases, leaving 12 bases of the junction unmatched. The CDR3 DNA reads TGTGCCAGCAGCGGAGGACCCGGGAGGGCCTTCAATGAGCAGTTCTTC. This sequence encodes CASSGGPGRAFNEQFF.

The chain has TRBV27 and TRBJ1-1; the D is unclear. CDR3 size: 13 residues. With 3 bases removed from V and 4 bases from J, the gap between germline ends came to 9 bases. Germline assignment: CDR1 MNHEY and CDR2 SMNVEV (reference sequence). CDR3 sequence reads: CASSFRHATEAFF. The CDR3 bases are TGTGCCAGCAGTTTTCGGCACGCCACTGAAGCTTTCTTT.

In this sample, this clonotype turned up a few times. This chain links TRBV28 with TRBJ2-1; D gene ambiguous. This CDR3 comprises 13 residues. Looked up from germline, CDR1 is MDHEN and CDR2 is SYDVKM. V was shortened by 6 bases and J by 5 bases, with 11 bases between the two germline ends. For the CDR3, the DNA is TGTGCCAGCAGAAACACAGCTAACAATGAGCAGTTCTTC. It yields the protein CASRNTANNEQFF.

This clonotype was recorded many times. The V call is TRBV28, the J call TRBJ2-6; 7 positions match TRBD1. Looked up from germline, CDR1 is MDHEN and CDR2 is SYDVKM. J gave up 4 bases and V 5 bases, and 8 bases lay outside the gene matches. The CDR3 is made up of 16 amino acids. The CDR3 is CASSPYRGSGANVLTF. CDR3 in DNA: TGTGCCAGCAGTCCCTACAGGGGCAGCGGGGCCAACGTCCTGACTTTC.

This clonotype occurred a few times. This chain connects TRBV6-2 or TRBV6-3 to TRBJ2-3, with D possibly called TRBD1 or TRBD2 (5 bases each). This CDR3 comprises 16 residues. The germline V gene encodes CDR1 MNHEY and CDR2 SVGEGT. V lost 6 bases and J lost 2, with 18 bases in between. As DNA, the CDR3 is TGTGCCAGCAGCCTCGGATGGGACCCGACCACAGATACGCAGTATTTT. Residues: CASSLGWDPTTDTQYF.

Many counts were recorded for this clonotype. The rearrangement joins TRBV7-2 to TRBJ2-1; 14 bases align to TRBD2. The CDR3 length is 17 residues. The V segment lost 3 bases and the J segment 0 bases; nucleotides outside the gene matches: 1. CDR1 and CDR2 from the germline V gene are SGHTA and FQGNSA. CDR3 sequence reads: CASSFGTSGGSYNEQFF. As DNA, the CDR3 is TGTGCCAGCAGCTTCGGGACTAGCGGGGGCTCCTACAATGAGCAGTTCTTC.

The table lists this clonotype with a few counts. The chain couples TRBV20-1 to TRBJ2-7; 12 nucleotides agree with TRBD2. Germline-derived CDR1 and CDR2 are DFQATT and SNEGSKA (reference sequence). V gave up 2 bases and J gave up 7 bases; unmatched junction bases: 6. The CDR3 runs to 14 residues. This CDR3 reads CSARKTSGSGEQYF. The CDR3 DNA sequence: TGCAGTGCTAGAAAGACTAGCGGGAGTGGGGAGCAGTACTTC.

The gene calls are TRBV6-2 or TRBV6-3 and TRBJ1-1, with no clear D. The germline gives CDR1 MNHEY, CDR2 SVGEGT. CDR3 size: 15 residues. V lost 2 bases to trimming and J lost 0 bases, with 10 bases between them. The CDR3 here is CASSYPTRVNTEAFF. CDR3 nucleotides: TGTGCCAGCAGTTACCCGACAAGAGTGAACACTGAAGCTTTCTTT.

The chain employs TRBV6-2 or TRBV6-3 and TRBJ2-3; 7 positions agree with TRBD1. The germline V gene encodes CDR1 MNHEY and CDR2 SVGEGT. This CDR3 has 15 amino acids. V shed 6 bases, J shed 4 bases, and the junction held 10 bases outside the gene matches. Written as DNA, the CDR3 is TGTGCCAGCAGCCGGGACAGCGCACGAGCAGATACGCAGTATTTT. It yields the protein CASSRDSARADTQYF.

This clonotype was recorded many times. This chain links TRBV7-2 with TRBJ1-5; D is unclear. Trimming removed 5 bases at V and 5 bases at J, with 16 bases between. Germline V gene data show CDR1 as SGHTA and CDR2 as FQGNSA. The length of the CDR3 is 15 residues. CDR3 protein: CASSPPGDTHQPQHF. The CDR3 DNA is TGTGCCAGCAGCCCTCCAGGAGACACCCATCAGCCCCAGCATTTT.

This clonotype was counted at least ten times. CDR3 coding DNA: TGTGCCAGCAGTTACCGAGGTGGGAATCGGTACTACGAGCAGTACTTC. This encodes CASSYRGGNRYYEQYF. The genes are TRBV28 and TRBJ2-7; D call uncertain. The CDR3 totals 16 residues. Germline V gene sequence: CDR1 MDHEN, CDR2 SYDVKM. Trimming stripped 4 bases from V and 3 bases from J, with 19 bases between.

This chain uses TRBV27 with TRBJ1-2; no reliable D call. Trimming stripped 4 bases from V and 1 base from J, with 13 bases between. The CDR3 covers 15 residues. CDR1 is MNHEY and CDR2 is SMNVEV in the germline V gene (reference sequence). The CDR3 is CASSSLRHLNYGYTF. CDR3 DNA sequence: TGTGCCAGCAGTTCCCTCCGACACCTTAACTATGGCTACACCTTC.

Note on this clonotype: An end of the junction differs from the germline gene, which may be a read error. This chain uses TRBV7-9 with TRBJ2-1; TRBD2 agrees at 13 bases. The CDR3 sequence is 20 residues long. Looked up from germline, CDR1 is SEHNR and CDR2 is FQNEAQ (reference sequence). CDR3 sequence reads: CSSSFHSGTSGKSSYNEQFF. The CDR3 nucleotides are TGTTCCAGCAGCTTCCATTCCGGGACTAGCGGGAAGAGCTCCTACAATGAGCAGTTCTTC.

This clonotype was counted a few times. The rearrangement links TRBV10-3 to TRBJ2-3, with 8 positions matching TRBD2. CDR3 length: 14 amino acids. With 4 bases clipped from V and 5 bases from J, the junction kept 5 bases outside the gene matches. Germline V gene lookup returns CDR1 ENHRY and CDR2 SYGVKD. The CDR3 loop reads CAISASGRKDTQYF. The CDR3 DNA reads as TGTGCCATCAGTGCGAGCGGGAGAAAAGATACGCAGTATTTT.